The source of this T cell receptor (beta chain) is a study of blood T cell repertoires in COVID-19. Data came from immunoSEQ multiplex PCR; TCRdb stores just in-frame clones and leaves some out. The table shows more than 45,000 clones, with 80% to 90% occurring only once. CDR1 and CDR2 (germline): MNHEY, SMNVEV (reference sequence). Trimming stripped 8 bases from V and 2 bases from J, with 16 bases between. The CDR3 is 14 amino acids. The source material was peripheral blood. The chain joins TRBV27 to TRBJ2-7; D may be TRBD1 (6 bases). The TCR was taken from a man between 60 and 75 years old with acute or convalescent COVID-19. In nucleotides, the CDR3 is TGTGCCAGCCAACCCCGGGACACAGCCTACGAGCAGTACTTC. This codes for CASQPRDTAYEQYF.